A selection of T cell receptor beta chains follows, all from one sample in a study of CD8 T cells in Susac syndrome. TCRdb processed the immunoSEQ multiplex PCR reads anew with MiXCR; each CDR3 protein has one entry. The table shows 350,000 to 550,000 distinct CDR3 sequences, with 85% occurring only once. The sequencing sample was made of CD8+ T cells from PBMCs. These receptors all stem from a human donor with multiple sclerosis. The CDR3 runs from the conserved cysteine through the conserved F or W. Fields, in order: D gene, J gene, V gene, clone size, CDR3 protein, CDR3 DNA. The D gene is left open where the match is weak. Size tells how often a clone was seen (once, few, many) or the class of an expanded clone, and some rows leave it out.

.	TRBJ2-5	TRBV29-1	.	CSVEETQYF	TGCAGCGTTGAAGAGACCCAGTACTTC
.	TRBJ1-5	TRBV27	.	CASSIGGGNQPQHF	TGTGCCAGCAGTATCGGAGGGGGAAATCAGCCCCAGCATTTT
.	TRBJ1-5	TRBV6-5	.	CASSYAGNQPQHF	TGTGCCAGCAGTTACGCGGGTAATCAGCCCCAGCATTTT
TRBD1	TRBJ1-1	TRBV29-1	.	CSVAGTGMNTEAFF	TGCAGCGTTGCAGGGACAGGGATGAACACTGAAGCTTTCTTT
.	TRBJ2-7	TRBV9	.	CASSPSAAGSYEQYF	TGTGCCAGCAGCCCCTCAGCGGCAGGCTCCTACGAGCAGTACTTC
.	TRBJ1-5	TRBV7-2	once	CASSLSTESSNQPQHF	TGTGCCAGCAGCTTATCGACGGAAAGTAGCAATCAGCCCCAGCATTTT
.	TRBJ2-7	TRBV4-1	.	CASSQDPDGTYEQYF	TGCGCCAGCAGCCAAGACCCGGACGGAACCTACGAGCAGTACTTC
.	TRBJ1-1	TRBV5-5	.	CASNWGLNTEAFF	TGTGCCAGCAACTGGGGACTGAACACTGAAGCTTTCTTT
.	TRBJ1-1	TRBV27	.	CASAGPASMNTEAFF	TGTGCCAGCGCGGGCCCTGCGAGTATGAACACTGAAGCTTTCTTT
.	TRBJ2-7	TRBV29-1	.	CSVRDSVSNEQYF	TGCAGCGTAAGGGACTCGGTTTCCAACGAGCAGTACTTC
.	TRBJ2-2	TRBV29-1	.	CSVETGATDAGELFF	TGCAGCGTTGAAACTGGGGCAACGGATGCCGGGGAGCTGTTTTTT
.	TRBJ1-2	TRBV20-1	.	CSATGEGTDYGYTF	TGCAGTGCTACGGGGGAGGGGACGGACTATGGCTACACCTTC
TRBD2	TRBJ2-3	TRBV11-2	.	CASSLDIWGGTTPSTDTQYF	TGTGCCAGCAGCTTAGATATTTGGGGGGGGACCACCCCCAGCACAGATACGCAGTATTTT
TRBD2	TRBJ2-1	TRBV24-1	.	CATSTGTSGSYNEQFF	TGTGCCACCAGTACCGGGACTAGCGGTTCCTACAATGAGCAGTTCTTC
.	TRBJ2-1	TRBV7-9	.	CASSLGELAEQFF	TGTGCCAGCAGCTTAGGCGAGCTAGCGGAGCAGTTCTTC
.	TRBJ1-5	TRBV19	once	CASSMWPNQPQHF	TGTGCCAGTAGTATGTGGCCAAATCAGCCCCAGCATTTT
.	TRBJ1-2	TRBV5-6	.	CASSSMVPGHRGANYGYTF	TGTGCCAGCAGCTCGATGGTTCCGGGACACCGAGGAGCTAACTATGGCTACACCTTC
.	TRBJ1-1	TRBV7-2	.	CASSFGFYTEAFF	TGTGCCAGCAGCTTTGGATTCTACACTGAAGCTTTCTTT